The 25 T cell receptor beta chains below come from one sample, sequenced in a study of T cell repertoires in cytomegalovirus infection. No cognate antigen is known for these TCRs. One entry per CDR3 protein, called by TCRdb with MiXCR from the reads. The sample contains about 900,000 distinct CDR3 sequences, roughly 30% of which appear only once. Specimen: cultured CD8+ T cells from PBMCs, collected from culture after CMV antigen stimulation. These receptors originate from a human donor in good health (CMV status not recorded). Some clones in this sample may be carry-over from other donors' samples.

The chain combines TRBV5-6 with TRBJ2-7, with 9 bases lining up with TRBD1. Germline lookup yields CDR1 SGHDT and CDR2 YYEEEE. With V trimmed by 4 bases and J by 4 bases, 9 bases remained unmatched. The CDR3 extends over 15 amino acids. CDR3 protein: CASSGITGTGYEQYV. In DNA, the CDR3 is TGTGCCAGCAGCGGAATTACCGGGACAGGGTACGAGCAGTACGTC.

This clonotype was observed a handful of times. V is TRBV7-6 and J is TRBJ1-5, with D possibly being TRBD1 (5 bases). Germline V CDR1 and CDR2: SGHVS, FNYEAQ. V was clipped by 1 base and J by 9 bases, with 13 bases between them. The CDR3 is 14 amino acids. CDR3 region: CASSLGGVGRPQHF. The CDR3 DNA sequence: TGTGCCAGCAGCTTAGGGGGGGTTGGTCGGCCCCAGCATTTT.

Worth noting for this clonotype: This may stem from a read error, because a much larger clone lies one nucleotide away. CDR3 bases: TGTGCCAGCAGCGTCCCAGGAGGGTACTATGGCTACACCTTC. It specifies CASSVPGGYYGYTF. The V and J genes are TRBV7-9 and TRBJ1-2; D is undetermined. Trimming took 5 bases from V and 3 from J, leaving 13 bases between them. The CDR3 has 14 amino acids. CDR1 SEHNR and CDR2 FQNEAQ come from the germline V gene (reference sequence).

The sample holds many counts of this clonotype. This CDR3 reads CASSLVRAGGEYEQYF. For the CDR3, the DNA is TGTGCCAGCAGCTTAGTACGCGCGGGGGGCGAATACGAGCAGTACTTC. V gene TRBV7-6 combines with J gene TRBJ2-7; 8 nucleotides match TRBD2. The junction had 9 bases not matched to a gene; V was cut back by 1 base and J by 4 bases. Germline CDR1 and CDR2: SGHVS and FNYEAQ. The CDR3 covers 16 residues.

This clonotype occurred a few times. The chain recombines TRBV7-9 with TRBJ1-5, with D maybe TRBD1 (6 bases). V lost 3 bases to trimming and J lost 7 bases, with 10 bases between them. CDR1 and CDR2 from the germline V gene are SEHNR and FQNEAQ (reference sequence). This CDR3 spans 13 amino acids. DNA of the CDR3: TGTGCCAGCAGCTTTTTACAGGGACAGCCCCAGCATTTT. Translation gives CASSFLQGQPQHF.

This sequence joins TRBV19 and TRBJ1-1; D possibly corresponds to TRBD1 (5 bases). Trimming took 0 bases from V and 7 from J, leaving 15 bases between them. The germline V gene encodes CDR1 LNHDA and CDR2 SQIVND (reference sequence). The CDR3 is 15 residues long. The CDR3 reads CASSIDRGRMGEAFF. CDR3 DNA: TGTGCCAGTAGTATAGATCGGGGACGTATGGGTGAAGCTTTCTTT. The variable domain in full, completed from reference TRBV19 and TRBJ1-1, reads DGGITQSPKYLFRKEGQNVTLSCEQNLNHDAMYWYRQDPGQGLRLIYYSQIVNDFQKGDIAEGYSVSREKKESFPLTVTSAQKNPTAFYLCASSIDRGRMGEAFFGQGTRLTVV.

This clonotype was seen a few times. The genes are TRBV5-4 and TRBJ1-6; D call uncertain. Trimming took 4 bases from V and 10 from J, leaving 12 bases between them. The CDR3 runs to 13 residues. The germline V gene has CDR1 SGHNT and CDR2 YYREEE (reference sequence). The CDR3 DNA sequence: TGTGCCAGCAGCCCCTACAATGGGTCACCCCTCCACTTT. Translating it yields CASSPYNGSPLHF.

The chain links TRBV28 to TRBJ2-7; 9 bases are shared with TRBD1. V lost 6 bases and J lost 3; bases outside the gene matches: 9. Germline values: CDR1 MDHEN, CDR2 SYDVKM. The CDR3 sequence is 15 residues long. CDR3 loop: CASSPGQGTFYEQYV. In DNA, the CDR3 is TGTGCCAGCAGCCCCGGACAGGGGACCTTCTACGAGCAGTACGTC.

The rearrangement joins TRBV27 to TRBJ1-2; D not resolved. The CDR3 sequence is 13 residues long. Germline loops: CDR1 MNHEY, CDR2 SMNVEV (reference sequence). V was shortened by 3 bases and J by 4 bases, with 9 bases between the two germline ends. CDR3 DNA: TGTGCCAGCAGTTTTGCTTATGGCTATGGCTACACCTTC. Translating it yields CASSFAYGYGYTF.

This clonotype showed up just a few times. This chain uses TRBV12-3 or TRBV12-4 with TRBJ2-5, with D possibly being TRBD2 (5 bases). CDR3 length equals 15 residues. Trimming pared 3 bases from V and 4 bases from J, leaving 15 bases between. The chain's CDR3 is CASSLWTTAGETQYF. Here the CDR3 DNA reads TGTGCCAGCAGTTTGTGGACCACCGCGGGAGAGACCCAGTACTTC.

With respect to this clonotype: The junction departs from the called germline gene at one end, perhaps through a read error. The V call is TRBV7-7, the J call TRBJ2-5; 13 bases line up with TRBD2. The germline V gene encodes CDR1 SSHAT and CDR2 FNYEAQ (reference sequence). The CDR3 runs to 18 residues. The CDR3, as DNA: TGTGCTAGCAGCTTCCGGACTAGCGGGGGCCGCAATCAAGAGACCCAGTACTTC. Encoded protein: CASSFRTSGGRNQETQYF.

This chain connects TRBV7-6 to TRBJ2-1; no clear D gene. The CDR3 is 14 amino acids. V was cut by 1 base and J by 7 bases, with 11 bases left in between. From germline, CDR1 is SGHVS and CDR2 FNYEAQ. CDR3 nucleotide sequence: TGTGCCAGCAGCTTAGGCTCGGCTTTGAATGAGCAGTTCTTC. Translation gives CASSLGSALNEQFF.

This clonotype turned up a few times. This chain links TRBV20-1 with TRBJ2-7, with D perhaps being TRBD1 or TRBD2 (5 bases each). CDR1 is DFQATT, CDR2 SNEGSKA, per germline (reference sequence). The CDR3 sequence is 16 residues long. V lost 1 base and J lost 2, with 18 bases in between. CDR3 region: CSARGTEGPLTYEQYF. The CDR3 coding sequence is TGCAGTGCTAGAGGGACTGAGGGGCCCTTAACCTACGAGCAGTACTTC.

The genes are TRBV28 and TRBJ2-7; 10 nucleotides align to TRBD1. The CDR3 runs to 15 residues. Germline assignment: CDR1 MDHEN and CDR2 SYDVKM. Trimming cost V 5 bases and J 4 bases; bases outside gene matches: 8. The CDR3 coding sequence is TGTGCCAGCAGTCTACGGACAGGGGGTCGGTACGAGCAGTACGTC. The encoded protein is CASSLRTGGRYEQYV.

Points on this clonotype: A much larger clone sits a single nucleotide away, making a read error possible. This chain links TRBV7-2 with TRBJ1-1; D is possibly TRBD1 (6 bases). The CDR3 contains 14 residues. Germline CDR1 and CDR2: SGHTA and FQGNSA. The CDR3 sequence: CANSPQDRNTEAFF. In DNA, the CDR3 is TGTGCCAACAGCCCCCAGGACAGGAACACTGAAGCTTTCTTT. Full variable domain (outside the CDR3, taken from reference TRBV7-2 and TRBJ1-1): GAGVSQSPSNKVTEKGKDVELRCDPISGHTALYWYRQSLGQGLEFLIYFQGNSAPDKSGLPSDRFSAERTGGSVSTLTIQRTQQEDSAVYLCANSPQDRNTEAFFGQGTRLTVV.

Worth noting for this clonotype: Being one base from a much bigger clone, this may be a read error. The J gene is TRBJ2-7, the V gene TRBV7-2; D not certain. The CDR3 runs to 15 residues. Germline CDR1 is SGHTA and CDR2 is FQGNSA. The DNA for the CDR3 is TGTGTCAGCAGCTATCTGGCCATTCCCCGCCAAGAGCAGTACTTC. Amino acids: CVSSYLAIPRQEQYF.

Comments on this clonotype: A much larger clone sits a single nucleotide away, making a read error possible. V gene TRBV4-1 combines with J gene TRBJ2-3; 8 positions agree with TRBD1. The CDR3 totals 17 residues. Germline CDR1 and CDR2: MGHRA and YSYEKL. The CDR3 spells CAGSLSPGTGSTDTQYF. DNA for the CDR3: TGCGCCGGCAGCCTTTCCCCCGGGACAGGAAGCACAGATACGCAGTATTTT.

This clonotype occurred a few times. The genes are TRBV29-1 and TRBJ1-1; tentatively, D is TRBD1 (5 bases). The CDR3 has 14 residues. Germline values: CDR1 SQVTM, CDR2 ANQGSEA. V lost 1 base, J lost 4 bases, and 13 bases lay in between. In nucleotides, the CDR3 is TGCAGCGTTGAAGGGGGGGGGTCGGTCACTGAAGCTTTCTTT. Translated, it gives CSVEGGGSVTEAFF.

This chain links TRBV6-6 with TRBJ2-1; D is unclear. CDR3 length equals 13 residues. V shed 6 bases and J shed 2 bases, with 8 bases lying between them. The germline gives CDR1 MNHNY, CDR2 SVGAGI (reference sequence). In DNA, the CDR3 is TGTGCCAGCAGGTGGCCGGCCTACAATGAGCAGTTCTTC. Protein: CASRWPAYNEQFF.

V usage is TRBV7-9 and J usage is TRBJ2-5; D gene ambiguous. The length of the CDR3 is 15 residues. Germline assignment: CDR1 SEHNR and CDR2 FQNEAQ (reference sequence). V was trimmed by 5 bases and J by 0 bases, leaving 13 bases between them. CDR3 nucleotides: TGTGCCAGCAGCGGGTTAAGTCGGTACCAAGAGACCCAGTACTTC. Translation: CASSGLSRYQETQYF.

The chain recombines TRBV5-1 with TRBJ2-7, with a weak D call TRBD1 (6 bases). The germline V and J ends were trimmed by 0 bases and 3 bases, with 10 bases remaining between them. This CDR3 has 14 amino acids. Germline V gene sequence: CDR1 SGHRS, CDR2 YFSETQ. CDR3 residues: CASSLEGTHYEQYF. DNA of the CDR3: TGCGCCAGCAGCTTGGAGGGGACACACTACGAGCAGTACTTC.

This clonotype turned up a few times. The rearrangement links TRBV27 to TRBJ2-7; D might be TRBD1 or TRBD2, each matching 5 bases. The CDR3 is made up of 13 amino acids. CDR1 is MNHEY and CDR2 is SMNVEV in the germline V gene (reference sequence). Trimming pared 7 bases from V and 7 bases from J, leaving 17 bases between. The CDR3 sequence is CASTGTEASEQYF. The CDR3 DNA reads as TGTGCCAGCACCGGGACGGAGGCGTCGGAGCAGTACTTC.

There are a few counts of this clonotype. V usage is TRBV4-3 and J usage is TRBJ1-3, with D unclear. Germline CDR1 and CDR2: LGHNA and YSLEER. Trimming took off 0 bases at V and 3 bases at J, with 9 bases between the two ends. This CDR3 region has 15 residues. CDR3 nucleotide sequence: TGCGCCAGCAGCCAAGATTGGACGGATGGAAACACCATATATTTT. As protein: CASSQDWTDGNTIYF.

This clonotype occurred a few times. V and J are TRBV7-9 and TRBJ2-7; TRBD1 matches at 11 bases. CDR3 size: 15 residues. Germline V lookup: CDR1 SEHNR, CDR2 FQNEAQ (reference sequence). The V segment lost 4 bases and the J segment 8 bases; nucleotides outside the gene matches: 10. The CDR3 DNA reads TGTGCCAGCAGCTACCCGGGACAGGGGGAATTCAAGCAGTACTTC. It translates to CASSYPGQGEFKQYF.

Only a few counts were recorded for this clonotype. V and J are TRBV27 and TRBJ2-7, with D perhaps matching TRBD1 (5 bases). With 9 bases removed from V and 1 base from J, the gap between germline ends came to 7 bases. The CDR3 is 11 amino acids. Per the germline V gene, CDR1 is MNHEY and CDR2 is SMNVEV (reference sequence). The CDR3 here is CASRGSYEQYV. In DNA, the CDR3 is TGTGCCAGTAGGGGTTCCTACGAGCAGTACGTC.